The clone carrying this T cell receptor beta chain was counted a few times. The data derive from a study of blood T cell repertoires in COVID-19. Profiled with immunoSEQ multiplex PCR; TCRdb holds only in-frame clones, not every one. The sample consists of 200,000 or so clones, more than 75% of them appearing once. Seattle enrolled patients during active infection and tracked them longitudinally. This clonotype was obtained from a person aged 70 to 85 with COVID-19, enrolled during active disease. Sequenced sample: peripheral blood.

DNA for the CDR3: TGTGCCAGCAGCACCCGCCGGCTAGCGGGATCTTCCGAGCAGTACTTC. Protein sequence: CASSTRRLAGSSEQYF. V is TRBV7-8 and J is TRBJ2-7; 9 bases are shared with TRBD2. Trimming removed 5 bases from V and 6 bases from J; junction bases left unmatched: 14. The CDR3 sequence is 16 residues long. Germline V CDR1 and CDR2: SGHVS, FQNEAQ.